This T cell receptor (beta chain) was observed in a study of T cell repertoires in cytomegalovirus infection. Turning to the study itself: The public TCR beta signatures pointed to both CMV infection and matching HLA type. Whole-study findings and limits: Carriers of CMV and the relevant HLA type were discriminated by public TCR beta frequency. CMV-specific TCR beta clonotypes restricted by HLA-C dominated the ex vivo response.

CDR3 size: 20 residues. CDR1 is SGHVS, CDR2 FQNEAQ, per germline. MiXCR, applied by TCRdb to the reads, yields one record per CDR3 protein. Of 560,000 or so distinct CDR3 sequences detected, approximately 15% appear once; the ten largest clones hold 20% to 30%. Comment on this clonotype: Its antigen remains unknown. At one end, the junction sequence differs from germline, possibly due to a read error.

The sample was CD8+ T cells from PBMCs. The clonotype comes from a human donor in good health (CMV status not recorded). Some clones in this sample may be carry-over from other donors' samples. The chain carries TRBV7-8 and TRBJ2-1; the match to TRBD2 covers 16 bases. The CDR3 sequence: CASSSLPGTSGRARYNDQCF. In DNA, the CDR3 is TGTGCCAGCAGCTCTCTACCCGGGACTAGCGGGAGGGCCAGGTACAATGATCAGTGCTTC.